The 2 T cell receptor beta chains below come from one sample, sequenced in a study of T-cell memory formation after mild COVID-19 (dated by TCRdb to the early 2020s). The library relied on 5' RACE. The data were produced on an Illumina NovaSeq 6000. TCRdb reanalyzed the raw reads on its own, using fastp at Q25 for trimming and MiXCR for clone calling, and kept in-frame beta chains. Rows are unified per CDR3 protein, each entry keeping the most common DNA and genes. Counted in this sample were about 160,000 distinct CDR3 sequences; roughly a third of them appeared once. About 12% of the sample belongs to the ten largest clones. Source material: PBMCs or a T cell subset sorted from them (not recorded which). The receptors were sampled from an adult woman who had mild COVID-19 (a few samples of this study predate the infection). The sample titles of this study are shuffled in the database, so cell type and time point are left out; the donor was told from shared clones.

This clonotype came up a few times. V is TRBV5-4 and J is TRBJ1-3; 9 bases are shared with TRBD1. V trimming: 4 bases; J trimming: 2 bases; junction bases outside the gene matches: 1. The CDR3 runs to 14 residues. Germline V gene lookup returns CDR1 SGHNT and CDR2 YYREEE (reference sequence). This chain's CDR3 is CASSGDRAGNTIYF. Written as DNA, the CDR3 is TGTGCCAGCAGCGGGGACAGGGCTGGAAACACCATATATTTT.

The chain combines TRBV6-5 with TRBJ2-1, with D possibly TRBD2 on 6 matching bases. Germline CDR1 reads MNHEY; CDR2 reads SVGAGI. Trimming stripped 0 bases from V and 7 bases from J, with 7 bases between. The CDR3 has 13 amino acids. This CDR3 is CASSYSRGNEQFF. The DNA for the CDR3 is TGTGCCAGCAGTTACTCGCGGGGTAATGAGCAGTTCTTC.